This passage covers 16 T cell receptor beta chains from one sample sequenced in a study of T cell responses to AZD1222 COVID-19 vaccine. Assay: immunoSEQ multiplex PCR; the TCRdb copy retains only in-frame clones and omits some. The sample holds some 63,000 clones; 75% to 85% are singletons and the top ten take 20%. The sample was peripheral blood, taken on day 0 of AZD1222 vaccination. All receptors come from an adult in good health.

This clone was counted once. The V and J genes are TRBV30 and TRBJ1-6, with D maybe TRBD1 (5 bases). The length of the CDR3 is 17 residues. Germline CDR1 GTSNPN, CDR2 SVGIG (reference sequence). V lost 2 bases to trimming and J lost 6 bases, with 20 bases between them. For the CDR3, the DNA is TGTGCCTGGAGTCCTTCTCGGGGCCCCTTTTCTAATTCACCCCTCCACTTT. Amino acid sequence: CAWSPSRGPFSNSPLHF. Full variable domain (rest looked up from reference TRBV30 and TRBJ1-6): SQTIHQWPATLVQPVGSPLSLECTVEGTSNPNLYWYRQAAGRGLQLLFYSVGIGQISSEVPQNLSASRPQDRQFILSSKKLLLSDSGFYLCAWSPSRGPFSNSPLHFGNGTRLTVT.

The chain combines TRBV7-9 with TRBJ2-7, with D possibly being TRBD2 (6 bases). This CDR3 spans 16 amino acids. Germline lookup yields CDR1 SEHNR and CDR2 FQNEAQ (reference sequence). V shed 1 base and J shed 0 bases, with 13 bases lying between them. Here the CDR3 DNA reads TGTGCCAGCAGCTTAGAATTGGGACTTGCCTCCTACGAGCAGTACTTC. As protein: CASSLELGLASYEQYF.

The chain employs TRBV6-2 or TRBV6-3 and TRBJ1-5; D not certain. Trimming removed 2 bases at V and 3 bases at J, with 8 bases between. From germline, CDR1 is MNHEY and CDR2 SVGEGT. The CDR3 extends over 14 amino acids. The CDR3 DNA sequence: TGTGCCAGCAGTTACGGCAGTAACAATCAGCCCCAGCATTTT. This codes for CASSYGSNNQPQHF.

The chain employs TRBV5-1 and TRBJ1-1; no reliable D call. V dropped 1 base and J dropped 1 base, with 14 bases sitting between them. Germline CDR1 is SGHRS and CDR2 is YFSETQ. The CDR3 is 16 residues long. The CDR3 DNA reads as TGCGCCAGCAGCTTGCGGATGGGGTTACGGAACACTGAAGCTTTCTTT. It encodes CASSLRMGLRNTEAFF.

This chain connects TRBV10-3 to TRBJ1-6, with 7 positions matching TRBD1. The CDR3 spans 16 residues. The J segment lost 6 bases and the V segment lost 4 bases, leaving 9 bases of the junction unmatched. Germline loops: CDR1 ENHRY, CDR2 SYGVKD. The DNA of the CDR3 is TGTGCCATCAGTGGGACAGGTTCTAATAGTAATTCACCCCTCCACTTT. Residues: CAISGTGSNSNSPLHF.

The rearrangement links TRBV28 to TRBJ1-4; 8 nucleotides agree with TRBD1. CDR3 length: 17 residues. The germline CDR1 and CDR2 sequences are MDHEN and SYDVKM. The junction had 14 bases not matched to a gene; V was cut back by 3 bases and J by 8 bases. The CDR3 DNA reads as TGTGCCAGCAGTTTCTCCCTAGGTGCAGGGGGCGAGGAAAAACTGTTTTTT. Translating gives CASSFSLGAGGEEKLFF. Full variable domain (missing parts from reference TRBV28 and TRBJ1-4): DVKVTQSSRYLVKRTGEKVFLECVQDMDHENMFWYRQDPGLGLRLIYFSYDVKMKEKGDIPEGYSVSREKKERFSLILESASTNQTSMYLCASSFSLGAGGEEKLFFGSGTQLSVL.

J is TRBJ1-5 and V is TRBV18; 7 positions match TRBD1. This CDR3 is 15 amino acids long. The junction had 9 bases not matched to a gene; V was cut back by 3 bases and J by 7 bases. Germline CDR1 is KGHSH and CDR2 is LQKENI. CDR3 sequence: CASSPDRVGGQPQHF. DNA for the CDR3: TGTGCCAGCTCACCTGACAGGGTCGGTGGGCAGCCCCAGCATTTT.

This clone has just a few counts. The V and J genes are TRBV11-3 and TRBJ2-7, with 9 bases that match TRBD1. The CDR3 is made up of 15 amino acids. Germline values: CDR1 SGHNT, CDR2 YENEEA. V lost 3 bases to trimming and J lost 1 base; unmatched junction nucleotides: 4. CDR3: CASSFTGTGSYEQYV. The CDR3 nucleotides are TGTGCCAGCAGCTTCACCGGGACAGGGTCCTACGAGCAGTACGTC.

The rearrangement joins TRBV10-3 to TRBJ2-2; D gene ambiguous. The CDR3 is 16 residues long. Per germline, CDR1 ENHRY and CDR2 SYGVKD. V lost 0 bases, J lost 4 bases, and 12 bases lay in between. CDR3 residues: CAISESLGRSTGELFF. The CDR3 bases are TGTGCCATCAGTGAGTCGTTAGGTCGTTCCACCGGGGAGCTGTTTTTT.

The rearrangement links TRBV19 to TRBJ1-6; tentative D call: TRBD1 (6 bases). The V gene's germline CDR1 is LNHDA and CDR2 SQIVND (reference sequence). The CDR3 is 16 residues long. V shed 3 bases and J shed 6 bases, with 15 bases lying between them. The CDR3 loop reads CASSMTRQATNSPLHF. CDR3 DNA: TGTGCCAGTAGTATGACTCGACAGGCGACTAATTCACCCCTCCACTTT.

The rearrangement links TRBV7-9 to TRBJ1-5, with a possible D match to TRBD1 (5 bases). The CDR3 totals 15 residues. The V end was cut by 1 base, the J end by 6 bases, with 13 bases between. The germline V gene has CDR1 SEHNR and CDR2 FQNEAQ (reference sequence). This chain's CDR3 is CASSLEGGEVQPQHF. The CDR3 DNA sequence: TGTGCCAGCAGCTTAGAGGGAGGGGAGGTTCAGCCCCAGCATTTT.

This rearrangement joins TRBV18 to TRBJ2-1; possible D gene TRBD2, 6 bases. The V gene's germline CDR1 is KGHSH and CDR2 LQKENI. The CDR3 has 12 residues. Trimming removed 0 bases from V and 11 bases from J, with 8 bases in between. Here the CDR3 DNA reads TGTGCCAGCTCACCACCGGAGGGGAAGCAGTTCTTC. As protein: CASSPPEGKQFF.

The chain links TRBV2 to TRBJ1-6; TRBD1 matches at 8 bases. Germline values: CDR1 SNHLY, CDR2 FYNNEI. The V gene end was trimmed by 2 bases and the J gene end by 0 bases; junction bases not matched to a gene: 6. The CDR3 runs 18 residues. CDR3 region: CASSEQGARSSYNSPLHF. In DNA form, the CDR3 reads TGTGCCAGCAGTGAACAGGGGGCCCGGAGCTCCTATAATTCACCCCTCCACTTT.

The table lists this clone with a count of one. The chain has TRBV6-2 or TRBV6-3 and TRBJ2-2, with 7 bases that match TRBD2. V shed 2 bases, J shed 6 bases, and the junction held 0 bases outside the gene matches. The CDR3 sequence is 13 residues long. Germline V CDR1 and CDR2: MNHEY, SVGEGT. CDR3 protein: CASSYRGAGELFF. The CDR3 bases are TGTGCCAGCAGTTACCGGGGGGCCGGGGAGCTGTTTTTT.

DNA of the CDR3: TGTGCCAGCAGCTTCCAGGGCGACTATGGCTACACCTTC. It yields the protein CASSFQGDYGYTF. The chain links TRBV11-3 to TRBJ1-2, with D perhaps matching TRBD1 (5 bases). There are 13 residues in the CDR3. V lost 3 bases, J lost 3 bases, and 8 bases lay in between. The germline V gene has CDR1 SGHNT and CDR2 YENEEA.

This chain uses TRBV28 with TRBJ1-6; D might be TRBD1 (5 bases). The germline CDR1 and CDR2 sequences are MDHEN and SYDVKM. CDR3 length: 16 amino acids. Trimming left V 3 bases short and J 0 bases short, with 9 bases between. For the CDR3, the DNA is TGTGCCAGCAGTTTGGAGGGGTTCTCCTATAATTCACCCCTCCACTTT. This gives the protein CASSLEGFSYNSPLHF.